This T cell receptor beta chain was identified during a study of T cell responses to AZD1222 COVID-19 vaccine. Notes on the study in general: Sampling captured repertoires only after the peak T cell response.

After removal of 6 bases from V and 9 bases from J, the junction contained 5 bases not matched to a gene. The CDR3 runs 14 residues. Germline assignment: CDR1 MNHEY and CDR2 SVGAGI. In the case of this clone: Antigen specificity is unknown.

Clones were sequenced by immunoSEQ multiplex PCR, and TCRdb holds only the in-frame ones, with some missing. The data contain fewer than 150,000 clones, about 94% of them singletons. The material was peripheral blood, obtained on day 0 of AZD1222 vaccination. This clonotype originated in an adult in good health. J is TRBJ1-6 and V is TRBV6-5, with TRBD1 matching 10 bases. The CDR3 DNA sequence: TGTGCCAGCAGCTCCGGGACAGGGGTTTCACCCCTCCACTTT. Translated, it gives CASSSGTGVSPLHF.